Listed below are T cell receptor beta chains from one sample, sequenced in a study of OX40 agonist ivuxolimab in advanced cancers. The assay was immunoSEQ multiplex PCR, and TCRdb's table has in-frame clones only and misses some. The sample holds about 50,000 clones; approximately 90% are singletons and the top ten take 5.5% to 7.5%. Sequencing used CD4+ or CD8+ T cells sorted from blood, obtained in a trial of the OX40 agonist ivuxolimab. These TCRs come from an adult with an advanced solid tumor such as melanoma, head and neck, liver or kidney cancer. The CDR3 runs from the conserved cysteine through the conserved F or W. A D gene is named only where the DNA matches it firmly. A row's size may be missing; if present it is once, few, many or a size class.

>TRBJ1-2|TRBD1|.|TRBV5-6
CASGVDGTGNYGYTF
TGTGCCAGCGGCGTGGACGGGACAGGGAACTATGGCTACACCTTC
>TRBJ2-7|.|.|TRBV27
CASSLSWEVFYEQYF
TGTGCCAGCAGTTTGTCTTGGGAGGTATTCTACGAGCAGTACTTC
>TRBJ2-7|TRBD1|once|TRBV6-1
CASSEARGQDHEQYF
TGTGCCAGCAGTGAAGCGCGCGGACAGGATCACGAGCAGTACTTC
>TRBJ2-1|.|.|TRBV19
CASSSLEAGKYNEQFF
TGTGCCAGTAGTTCGTTAGAGGCGGGGAAATACAATGAGCAGTTCTTC
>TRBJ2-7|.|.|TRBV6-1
CASSEVNNALYYEQYF
TGTGCCAGCAGTGAAGTAAACAACGCGTTGTACTACGAGCAGTACTTC
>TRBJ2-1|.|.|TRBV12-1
CASSLRTNRREQFF
TGTGCCAGCAGCTTGAGGACGAATCGACGGGAGCAGTTCTTC
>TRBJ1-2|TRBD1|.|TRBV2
CASSDPGTGINYGYTF
TGTGCCAGCAGTGACCCCGGGACAGGGATTAACTATGGCTACACCTTC
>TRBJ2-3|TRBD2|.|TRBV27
CASSPRGSGRGLSTDTQYF
TGTGCCAGCAGCCCCCGTGGTAGCGGGAGAGGGTTGAGCACAGATACGCAGTATTTT
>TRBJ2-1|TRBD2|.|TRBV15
CATSGRSGKSYNEQFF
TGTGCCACCAGCGGGCGTAGCGGGAAGTCCTACAATGAGCAGTTCTTC
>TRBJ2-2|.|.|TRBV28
CASSLMANTGELFF
TGTGCCAGCAGTTTAATGGCCAACACCGGGGAGCTGTTTTTT
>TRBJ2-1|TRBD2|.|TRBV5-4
CASSLLAGGDNEQFF
TGTGCCAGCAGCTTACTAGCGGGAGGTGACAATGAGCAGTTCTTC
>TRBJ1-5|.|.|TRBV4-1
CASSQEPRNQPQHF
TGCGCCAGCAGCCAAGAGCCACGGAATCAGCCCCAGCATTTT
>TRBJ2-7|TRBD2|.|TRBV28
CASMGGRNGRGRSYEQYF
TGTGCCAGCATGGGCGGGAGAAATGGTCGAGGGAGGTCCTACGAGCAGTACTTC
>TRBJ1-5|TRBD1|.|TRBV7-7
CASSEDREHNQPQHF
TGTGCCAGCAGCGAGGACAGGGAACACAATCAGCCCCAGCATTTT
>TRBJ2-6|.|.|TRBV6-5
CASSYSGYGANVLTF
TGTGCCAGCAGTTACTCGGGGTATGGGGCCAACGTCCTGACTTTC
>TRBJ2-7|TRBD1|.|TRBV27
CASSLGTGYEQYF
TGTGCCAGCAGTCTAGGGACAGGCTACGAGCAGTACTTC
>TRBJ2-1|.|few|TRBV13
CASSSLYNEQFF
TGTGCCAGCAGCTCCTTATACAATGAGCAGTTCTTC
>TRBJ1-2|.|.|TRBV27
CASSLTGLGHPNYGYTF
TGTGCCAGCAGTTTAACCGGACTGGGCCACCCTAATTATGGCTACACCTTC
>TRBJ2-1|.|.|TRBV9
CASSVGLDEQFF
TGTGCCAGCAGCGTAGGTCTCGATGAGCAGTTCTTC
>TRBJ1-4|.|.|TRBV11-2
CASSLVFVPATNEKLFF
TGTGCCAGCAGCTTAGTATTCGTACCAGCAACTAATGAAAAACTGTTTTTT
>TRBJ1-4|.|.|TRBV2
CASSEHFNEKLFF
TGTGCCAGCAGTGAACACTTTAATGAAAAACTGTTTTTT
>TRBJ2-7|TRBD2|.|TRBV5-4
CATRTSGSYEQYF
TGTGCCACCCGGACTAGCGGGAGTTACGAGCAGTACTTC
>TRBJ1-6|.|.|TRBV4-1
CASSQDPTYNSPLHF
TGCGCCAGCAGCCAAGATCCTACGTATAATTCACCCCTCCACTTT
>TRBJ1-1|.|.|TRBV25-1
CASSVSYTEAFF
TGTGCCAGCAGTGTTTCGTACACTGAAGCTTTCTTT
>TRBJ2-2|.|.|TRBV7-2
CASSPWYWTTGELFF
TGTGCCAGCAGCCCCTGGTATTGGACAACCGGGGAGCTGTTTTTT
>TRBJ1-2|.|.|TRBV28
CASSLYKGGGPAGYTF
TGTGCCAGCAGTTTATATAAAGGGGGGGGTCCGGCGGGCTACACCTTC
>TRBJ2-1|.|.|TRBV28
CASSFVSDYNEQFF
TGTGCCAGCAGTTTTGTTAGCGACTACAATGAGCAGTTCTTC
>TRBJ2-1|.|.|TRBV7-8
CASEGNEQFF
TGTGCCAGCGAAGGAAATGAGCAGTTCTTC
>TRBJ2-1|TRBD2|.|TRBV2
CASTSSGGGNEQFF
TGTGCCAGCACCTCTAGCGGGGGTGGGAATGAGCAGTTCTTC
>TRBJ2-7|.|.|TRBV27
CASSLRETYEQYF
TGTGCCAGCAGTTTACGGGAGACCTACGAGCAGTACTTC
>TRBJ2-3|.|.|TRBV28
CASSLGTSTDTQYF
TGTGCCAGCAGTCTAGGGACTAGCACAGATACGCAGTATTTT
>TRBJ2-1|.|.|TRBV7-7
CASSLWGGPYNEQFF
TGTGCCAGCAGCTTATGGGGGGGCCCCTACAATGAGCAGTTCTTC
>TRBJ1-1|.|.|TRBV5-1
CASSFNRANTEAFF
TGCGCCAGCAGCTTCAATCGAGCGAACACTGAAGCTTTCTTT
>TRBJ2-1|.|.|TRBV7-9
CASSARGGRSYNEQFF
TGTGCCAGCAGCGCGCGAGGTGGTCGCTCCTACAATGAGCAGTTCTTC
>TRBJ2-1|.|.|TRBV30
CAWSPDVVSGQEQFF
TGTGCCTGGAGTCCAGACGTCGTCTCCGGACAAGAGCAGTTCTTC
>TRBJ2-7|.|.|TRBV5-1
CASSSGTTSEQYF
TGCGCCAGCAGCTCCGGGACAACGAGCGAGCAGTACTTC
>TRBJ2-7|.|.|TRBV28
CASSFRGIYEQYF
TGTGCCAGCAGTTTTAGGGGGATCTACGAGCAGTACTTC
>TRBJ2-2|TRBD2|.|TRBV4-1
CASSQDLAGSNTGELFF
TGCGCCAGCAGCCAAGATTTAGCGGGGTCGAACACCGGGGAGCTGTTTTTT
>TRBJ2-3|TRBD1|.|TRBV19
CASSRNSDRADTQYF
TGTGCCAGTAGTAGAAACTCGGACAGGGCAGATACGCAGTATTTT
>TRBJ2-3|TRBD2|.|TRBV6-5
CASRLWTSPTDTQYF
TGTGCCAGCAGGCTCTGGACTAGCCCAACAGATACGCAGTATTTT
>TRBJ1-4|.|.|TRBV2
CASSDRVFLWGNVQTNEKLFF
TGTGCCAGCAGTGACAGGGTGTTTCTCTGGGGGAATGTACAAACTAATGAAAAACTGTTTTTT
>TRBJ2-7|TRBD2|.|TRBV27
CASSWTSGAYEQYF
TGTGCCAGCAGCTGGACTAGCGGTGCCTACGAGCAGTACTTC
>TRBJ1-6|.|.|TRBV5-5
CASSYSGDPFLNSPLHF
TGTGCCAGCAGCTATTCAGGAGACCCATTCCTTAATTCACCCCTCCACTTT